The rows below give T cell receptor beta chains drawn from one sample of a study of ipilimumab plus nivolumab after autologous stem cell transplantation. Sequencing used immunoSEQ multiplex PCR; TCRdb keeps in-frame clones, though not all of them. The sample holds over 75,000 clones; more than 80% are singletons and the top ten take around 2%. Sequenced here: PBMCs, sampled in a trial of ipilimumab plus nivolumab as post-transplant consolidation. The origin of the receptors is a male donor with diffuse large B-cell lymphoma. Both conserved end residues are part of each CDR3. D genes are given only for firm matches.

v_gene: TRBV4-2
d_gene: .
CDR3aa: CASSQMIAETDTQYF

v_gene: TRBV18
d_gene: TRBD1
CDR3aa: CASSPTSTGFSPLHF

v_gene: TRBV20-1
d_gene: .
CDR3aa: CSASKRREQYF

v_gene: TRBV19
d_gene: .
CDR3aa: CASKFSSRVSAETQYF

v_gene: TRBV2
d_gene: .
CDR3aa: CASSELENTEAFF

v_gene: TRBV11-2
d_gene: .
CDR3aa: CASSLGQPFSGNTIYF

v_gene: TRBV11-2
d_gene: .
CDR3aa: CASSLFARRIEAFF

v_gene: TRBV18
d_gene: .
CDR3aa: CASSPTRESSETQYF

v_gene: TRBV5-1
d_gene: .
CDR3aa: CASSFTPGADTEAFF

v_gene: TRBV13
d_gene: .
CDR3aa: CASSLGGQGGSYEQYF

v_gene: TRBV5-1
d_gene: .
CDR3aa: CASSLGVVGDVSEAFF

v_gene: TRBV6-5
d_gene: .
CDR3aa: CASSRDSNQPQHF

v_gene: TRBV4-3
d_gene: .
CDR3aa: CASSPKGRHQTYNEQFF

v_gene: TRBV7-2
d_gene: .
CDR3aa: CASSPFGNTDTQYF

v_gene: TRBV7-3
d_gene: TRBD2
CDR3aa: CASSSGGSTDTQYF

v_gene: TRBV14
d_gene: TRBD1
CDR3aa: CASSRGQRSGANVLTF

v_gene: TRBV5-6
d_gene: TRBD1
CDR3aa: CASSLRPGTVNEKLFF

v_gene: TRBV5-8
d_gene: TRBD1
CDR3aa: CASSLAGQVINEQFF

v_gene: TRBV7-9
d_gene: TRBD2
CDR3aa: CASHLAGGYNEQFF

v_gene: TRBV7-8
d_gene: .
CDR3aa: CFSAADPNYGYTF

v_gene: TRBV6-5
d_gene: .
CDR3aa: CASSRPGMNTEAFF

v_gene: TRBV7-8
d_gene: .
CDR3aa: CASSLNPGNEQFF

v_gene: TRBV6-6
d_gene: .
CDR3aa: CASSYGGYQPQHF

v_gene: TRBV9
d_gene: TRBD2
CDR3aa: CASSSSGEGETQYF

v_gene: TRBV7-8
d_gene: TRBD2
CDR3aa: CASSSLVGLAGGYGGNEQFF

v_gene: TRBV18
d_gene: .
CDR3aa: CASSPLVGDEAFF